This paragraph covers one TCR beta chain sequence. What it recognizes is unknown. Measured with immunoSEQ multiplex PCR; TCRdb has only the in-frame clones, and not every one. The sample gives 50,000 or so clones, about 83% of which show up once; roughly 2% is in the top ten. The source of the sample is a study of memory CD4+ T cells and cytomegalovirus serostatus. At the level of the study: This sample comes from healthy Belgian adults, 8 to 10 CMV seropositive, around 26 seronegative.

Single viable CD3+CD4+CD8-CD45RO+ cells were sorted as the memory CD4+ T cells. Positive selection with CD4 microbeads enriched total CD4+ T cells. The CDR3 runs 15 residues. Germline CDR1 LGHNT, CDR2 FRNRAP. Trimming cost V 0 bases and J 4 bases, with 12 bases left between them. Whole-study results and caveats: Of 150 to 200 reported CMV TCRbeta sequences, roughly 70 were found in memory CD4+ repertoires. The CMV-associated TCR signature appears largely within the CD4+ memory repertoire.

Sequenced: memory CD4+ T cells from blood. V and J are TRBV12-5 and TRBJ1-2; unclear D gene. The source is an adult in good health and CMV-seropositive. This CDR3 reads CASGLVGGASYGYTF. For the CDR3, the DNA is TGTGCTAGTGGTTTGGTTGGCGGAGCCTCCTATGGCTACACCTTC. Based on the CDR3 plus reference TRBV12-5 and TRBJ1-2, the full variable domain is DARVTQTPRHKVTEMGQEVTMRCQPILGHNTVFWYRQTMMQGLELLAYFRNRAPLDDSGMPKDRFSAEMPDATLATLKIQPSEPRDSAVYFCASGLVGGASYGYTFGSGTRLTVV.